The clone carrying this TCR beta chain was observed a handful of times. Sequenced by immunoSEQ multiplex PCR; TCRdb stores in-frame clones only, minus some. Of around 22,000 clones listed, 55% to 70% are singletons. The data stem from a study of radiation and T cells in renal cell carcinoma. CDR3 length: 15 amino acids. Germline V gene data show CDR1 as MDHEN and CDR2 as SYDVKM. The V end lost 3 bases, the J end lost 8 bases, and 16 bases lay between the germline ends. Treatment described: treatment-naive control, cytoreductive nephrectomy. The clonotype was recovered from a man between 40 and 49 years old with renal cell carcinoma. V gene TRBV28 combines with J gene TRBJ1-4, with D possibly being TRBD1 (5 bases). The material was tumor tissue, obtained from a patient whose treatment was nephrectomy without radiotherapy. DNA for the CDR3: TGTGCCAGCAGTTTTCTGGGAGGGGAAAGAGAAAAACTGTTTTTT. Its translation is CASSFLGGEREKLFF.